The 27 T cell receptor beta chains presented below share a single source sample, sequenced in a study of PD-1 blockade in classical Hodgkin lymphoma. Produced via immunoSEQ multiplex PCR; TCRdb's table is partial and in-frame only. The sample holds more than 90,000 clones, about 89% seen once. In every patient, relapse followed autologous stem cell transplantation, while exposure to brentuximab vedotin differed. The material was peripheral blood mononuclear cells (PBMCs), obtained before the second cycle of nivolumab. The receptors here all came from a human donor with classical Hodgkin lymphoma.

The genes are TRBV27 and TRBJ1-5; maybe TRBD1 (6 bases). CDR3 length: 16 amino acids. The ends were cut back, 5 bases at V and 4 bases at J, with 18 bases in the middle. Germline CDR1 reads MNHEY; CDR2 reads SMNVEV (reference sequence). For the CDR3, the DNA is TGTGCCAGCAGTCACAATGGGGGGGCCGTTAATCAGCCCCAGCATTTT. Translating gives CASSHNGGAVNQPQHF.

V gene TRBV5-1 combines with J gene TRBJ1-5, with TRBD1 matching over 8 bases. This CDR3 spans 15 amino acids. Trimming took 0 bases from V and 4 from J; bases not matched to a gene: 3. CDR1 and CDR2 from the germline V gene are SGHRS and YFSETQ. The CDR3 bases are TGCGCCAGCAGCTTGGGGGGACAGGATAATCAGCCCCAGCATTTT. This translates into CASSLGGQDNQPQHF.

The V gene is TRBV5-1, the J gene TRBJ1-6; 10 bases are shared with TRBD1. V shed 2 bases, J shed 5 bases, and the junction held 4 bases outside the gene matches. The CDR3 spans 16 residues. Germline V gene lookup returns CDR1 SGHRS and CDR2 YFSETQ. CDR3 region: CASSFAGQGNNSPLHF. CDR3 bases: TGCGCCAGCAGCTTTGCGGGACAGGGGAATAATTCACCCCTCCACTTT.

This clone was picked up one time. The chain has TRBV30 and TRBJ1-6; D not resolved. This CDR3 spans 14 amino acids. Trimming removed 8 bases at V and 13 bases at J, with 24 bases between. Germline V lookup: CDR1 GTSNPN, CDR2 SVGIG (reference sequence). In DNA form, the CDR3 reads TGTGCCGGTCAGCCCGGCAGGCCGGGTTTCCCCCTCCACTTT. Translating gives CAGQPGRPGFPLHF.

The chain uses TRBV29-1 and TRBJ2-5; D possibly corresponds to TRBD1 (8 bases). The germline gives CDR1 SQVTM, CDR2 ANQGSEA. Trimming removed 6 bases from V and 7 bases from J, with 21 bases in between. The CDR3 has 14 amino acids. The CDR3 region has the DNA TGCAGCGTCGGGCGGACAGGGTGGGAGGGGACCCAGTACTTC. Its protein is CSVGRTGWEGTQYF.

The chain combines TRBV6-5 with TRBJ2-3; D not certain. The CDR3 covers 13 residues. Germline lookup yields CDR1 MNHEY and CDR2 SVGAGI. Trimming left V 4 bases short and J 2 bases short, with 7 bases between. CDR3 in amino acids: CASSLADTDTQYF. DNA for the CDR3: TGTGCCAGCAGTTTGGCCGACACAGATACGCAGTATTTT.

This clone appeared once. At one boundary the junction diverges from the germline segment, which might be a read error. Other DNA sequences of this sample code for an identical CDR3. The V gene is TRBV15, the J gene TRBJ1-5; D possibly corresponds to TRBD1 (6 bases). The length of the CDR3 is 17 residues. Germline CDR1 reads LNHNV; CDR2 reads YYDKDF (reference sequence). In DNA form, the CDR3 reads TGTGCCACCAGCAGAGACCCAAACAGGGTTAGCAATCAGCCCCAACATTTT. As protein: CATSRDPNRVSNQPQHF.

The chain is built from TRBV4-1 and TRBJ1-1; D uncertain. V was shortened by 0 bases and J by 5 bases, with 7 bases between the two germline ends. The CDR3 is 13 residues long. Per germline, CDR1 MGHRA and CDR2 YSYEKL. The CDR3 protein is CASSQDAPTEAFF. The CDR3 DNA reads TGCGCCAGCAGCCAAGACGCACCAACTGAAGCTTTCTTT.

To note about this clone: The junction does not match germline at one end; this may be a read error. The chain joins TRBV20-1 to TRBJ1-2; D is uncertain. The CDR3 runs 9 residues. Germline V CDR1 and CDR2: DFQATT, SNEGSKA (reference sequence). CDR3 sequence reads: CESNYGYTF. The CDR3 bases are TGTGAGAGTAACTATGGCTACACCTTC.

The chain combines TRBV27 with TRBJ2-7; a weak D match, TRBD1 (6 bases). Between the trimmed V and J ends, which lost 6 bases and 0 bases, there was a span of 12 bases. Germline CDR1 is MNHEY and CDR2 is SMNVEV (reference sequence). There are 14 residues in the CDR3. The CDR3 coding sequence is TGTGCCAGCAGCCGGCAGGGGTTCTCCTACGAGCAGTACTTC. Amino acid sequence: CASSRQGFSYEQYF.

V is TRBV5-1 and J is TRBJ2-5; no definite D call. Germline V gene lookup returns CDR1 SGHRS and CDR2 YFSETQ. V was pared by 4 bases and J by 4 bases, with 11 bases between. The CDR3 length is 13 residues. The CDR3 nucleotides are TGCGCCAGCAGCCCCCAGGACGGAGAGACCCAGTACTTC. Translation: CASSPQDGETQYF.

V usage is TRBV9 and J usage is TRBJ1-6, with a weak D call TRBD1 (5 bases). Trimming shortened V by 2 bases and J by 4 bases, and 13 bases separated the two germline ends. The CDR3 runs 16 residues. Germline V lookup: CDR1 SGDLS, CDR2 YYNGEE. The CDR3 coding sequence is TGTGCCAGCAGCGTGCAGGGAGAAGGGTATAATTCACCCCTCCACTTT. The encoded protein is CASSVQGEGYNSPLHF.

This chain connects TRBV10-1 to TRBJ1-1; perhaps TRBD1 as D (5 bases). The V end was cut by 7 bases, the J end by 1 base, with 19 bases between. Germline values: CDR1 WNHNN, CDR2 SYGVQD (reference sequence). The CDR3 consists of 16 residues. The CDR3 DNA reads TGCGCCAGCAAAGACTTATCGGGGCAGACGAACACTGAAGCTTTCTTT. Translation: CASKDLSGQTNTEAFF.

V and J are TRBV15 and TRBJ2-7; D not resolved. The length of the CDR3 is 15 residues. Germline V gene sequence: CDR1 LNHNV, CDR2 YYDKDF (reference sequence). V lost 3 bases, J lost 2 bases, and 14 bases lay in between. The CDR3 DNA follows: TGTGCCACCAGCAGTTCTCGTGTCCTAACCTACGAGCAGTACTTC. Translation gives CATSSSRVLTYEQYF.

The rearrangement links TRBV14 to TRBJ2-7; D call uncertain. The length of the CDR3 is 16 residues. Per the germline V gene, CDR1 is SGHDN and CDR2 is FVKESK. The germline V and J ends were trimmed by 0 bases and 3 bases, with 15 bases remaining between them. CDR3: CASSQEVAYLFYEQYF. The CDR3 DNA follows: TGTGCCAGCAGCCAAGAGGTGGCTTACCTCTTCTACGAGCAGTACTTC.

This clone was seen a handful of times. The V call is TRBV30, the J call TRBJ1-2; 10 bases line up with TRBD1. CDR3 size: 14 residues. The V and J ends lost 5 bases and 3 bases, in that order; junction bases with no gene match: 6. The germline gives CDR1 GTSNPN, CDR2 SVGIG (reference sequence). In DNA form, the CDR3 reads TGTGCCTGGGGCCGACAGGGGGCGGACTATGGCTACACCTTC. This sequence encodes CAWGRQGADYGYTF.

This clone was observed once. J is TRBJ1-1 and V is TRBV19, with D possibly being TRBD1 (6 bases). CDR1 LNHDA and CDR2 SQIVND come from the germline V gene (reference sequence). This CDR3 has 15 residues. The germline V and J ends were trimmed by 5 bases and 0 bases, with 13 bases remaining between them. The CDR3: CASSANRVMNTEAFF. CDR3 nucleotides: TGTGCCAGTAGTGCAAACAGGGTAATGAACACTGAAGCTTTCTTT.

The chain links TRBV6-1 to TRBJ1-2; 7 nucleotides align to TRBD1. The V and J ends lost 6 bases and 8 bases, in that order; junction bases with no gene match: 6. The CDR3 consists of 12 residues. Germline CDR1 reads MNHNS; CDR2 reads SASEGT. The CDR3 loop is CASRFGTDGYTF. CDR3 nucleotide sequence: TGTGCCAGCAGGTTCGGGACAGACGGCTACACCTTC.

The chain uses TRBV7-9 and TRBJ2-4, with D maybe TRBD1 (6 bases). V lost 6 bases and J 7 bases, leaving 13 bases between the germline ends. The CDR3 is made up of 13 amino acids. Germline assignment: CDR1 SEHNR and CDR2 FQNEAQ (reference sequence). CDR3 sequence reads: CASRNKQGNIQYF. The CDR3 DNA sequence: TGTGCCAGCAGGAATAAGCAGGGGAACATTCAGTACTTC.

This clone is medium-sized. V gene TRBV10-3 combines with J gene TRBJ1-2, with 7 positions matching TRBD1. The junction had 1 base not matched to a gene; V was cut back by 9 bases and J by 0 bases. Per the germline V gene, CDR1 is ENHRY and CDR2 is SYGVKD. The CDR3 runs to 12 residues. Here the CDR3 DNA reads TGTGCCATACAGGGGCCTAACTATGGCTACACCTTC. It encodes CAIQGPNYGYTF.

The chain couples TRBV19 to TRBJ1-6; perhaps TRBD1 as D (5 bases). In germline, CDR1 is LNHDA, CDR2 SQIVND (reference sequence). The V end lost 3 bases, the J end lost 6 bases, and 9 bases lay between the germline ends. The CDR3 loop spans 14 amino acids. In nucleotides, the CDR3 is TGTGCCAGTAGTATGCAGGGTAGTAATTCACCCCTCCACTTT. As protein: CASSMQGSNSPLHF. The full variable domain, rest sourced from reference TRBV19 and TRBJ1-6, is DGGITQSPKYLFRKEGQNVTLSCEQNLNHDAMYWYRQDPGQGLRLIYYSQIVNDFQKGDIAEGYSVSREKKESFPLTVTSAQKNPTAFYLCASSMQGSNSPLHFGNGTRLTVT.

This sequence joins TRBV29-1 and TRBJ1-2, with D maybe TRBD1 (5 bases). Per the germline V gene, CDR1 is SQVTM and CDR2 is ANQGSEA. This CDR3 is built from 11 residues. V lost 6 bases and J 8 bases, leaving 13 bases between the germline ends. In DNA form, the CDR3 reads TGCAGCGTGGTAGGGGCACGGGGCTACACCTTC. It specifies CSVVGARGYTF.

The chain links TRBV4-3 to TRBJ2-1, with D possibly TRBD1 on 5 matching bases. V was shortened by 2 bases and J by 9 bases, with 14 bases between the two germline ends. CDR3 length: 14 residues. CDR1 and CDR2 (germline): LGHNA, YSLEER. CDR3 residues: CASSQRRERGEQFF. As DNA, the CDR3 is TGCGCCAGCAGCCAACGAAGGGAAAGGGGTGAGCAGTTCTTC.

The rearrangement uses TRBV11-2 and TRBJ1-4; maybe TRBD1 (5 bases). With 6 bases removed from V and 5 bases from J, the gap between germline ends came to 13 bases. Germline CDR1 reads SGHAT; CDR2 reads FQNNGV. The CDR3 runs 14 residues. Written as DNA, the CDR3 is TGTGCCAGCAGGGACGGGGCAAAGAATGAAAAACTGTTTTTT. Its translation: CASRDGAKNEKLFF.

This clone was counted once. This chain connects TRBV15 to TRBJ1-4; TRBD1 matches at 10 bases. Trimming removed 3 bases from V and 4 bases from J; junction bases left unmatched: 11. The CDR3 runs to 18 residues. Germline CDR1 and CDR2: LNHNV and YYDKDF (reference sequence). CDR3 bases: TGTGCCACCAGCAGCTACCCGGGACAGGGGTTTCTTAATGAAAAACTGTTTTTT. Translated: CATSSYPGQGFLNEKLFF.

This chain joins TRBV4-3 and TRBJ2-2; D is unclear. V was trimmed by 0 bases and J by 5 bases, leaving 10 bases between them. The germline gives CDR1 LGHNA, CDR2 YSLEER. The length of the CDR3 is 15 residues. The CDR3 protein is CASSQELMPTGELFF. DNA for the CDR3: TGCGCCAGCAGCCAAGAGCTGATGCCAACCGGGGAGCTGTTTTTT.

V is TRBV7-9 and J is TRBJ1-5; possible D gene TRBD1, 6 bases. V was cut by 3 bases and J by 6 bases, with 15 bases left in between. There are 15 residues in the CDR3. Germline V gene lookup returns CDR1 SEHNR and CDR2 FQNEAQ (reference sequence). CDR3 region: CASSFLDGGSQPQHF. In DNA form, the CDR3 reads TGTGCCAGCAGCTTTTTGGACGGGGGCAGTCAGCCCCAGCATTTT.